Each of the 22 T cell receptor beta chains below was sequenced from the same sample in a study of regulatory T cells in long-lasting Graves disease. Construction of TCR beta libraries relied on iRepertoire HTBI primers and on Arm-PCR targeting CDR3 regions. MiXCR was run by TCRdb on the multiplex PCR reads, yielding one entry per CDR3 protein. The sample lists about 300,000 distinct CDR3 sequences; 22% were seen once. Time point noted: persistent/refractory GD, antithyroid drugs over 5 years with positive TRAb. PBMC-extracted RNA yielded the TCR library. Material: peripheral blood mononuclear cells (PBMCs), obtained when the disease was refractory, from a patient treated with antithyroid drugs. The receptors derive from a female donor with Graves disease.

This clonotype was observed many times. V and J are TRBV28 and TRBJ1-2; D not resolved. Trimming removed 1 base from V and 5 bases from J, with 11 bases in between. This CDR3 is built from 14 residues. Germline-derived CDR1 and CDR2 are MDHEN and SYDVKM. The CDR3 DNA reads as TGTGCCAGCAGTTTATTGCAGAAGACTTATGGCTACACCTTC. Translated, it gives CASSLLQKTYGYTF.

This clonotype turned up a few times. This chain links TRBV7-9 with TRBJ1-1; 7 bases are a match to TRBD1. In germline, CDR1 is SEHNR, CDR2 FQNEAQ (reference sequence). The CDR3 is 15 residues long. V shed 3 bases and J 3 bases; nucleotides not matched to a gene: 7. The CDR3 sequence is CASSFSQGDHTEAFF. DNA of the CDR3: TGTGCCAGCAGCTTCTCTCAGGGGGATCACACTGAAGCTTTCTTT.

Concerning this clonotype: A much larger clone lies a single base off, so this may be a read error. This chain joins TRBV30 and TRBJ1-5; a possible D gene is TRBD1 (5 bases). Per germline, CDR1 GTSNPN and CDR2 SVGIG (reference sequence). The CDR3 is 15 amino acids. V was pared by 0 bases and J by 6 bases, with 15 bases between. CDR3 sequence (DNA): TGTGCCTGGAGTGTTCAAGGGGCGCCTAGTCAGCCCCAGCATTTT. This codes for CAWSVQGAPSQPQHF.

The chain has TRBV18 and TRBJ2-3, with 8 bases that match TRBD1. Germline lookup yields CDR1 KGHSH and CDR2 LQKENI. The CDR3 contains 16 residues. V was clipped by 6 bases and J by 4 bases; unmatched bases: 12. The CDR3 DNA reads TGTGCCAGCTCGCTAAACCTGGGGACAGGTGCAGATACGCAGTATTTT. This sequence encodes CASSLNLGTGADTQYF.

Regarding this clonotype: The likely explanation is a read error, given a far larger clone one base away. The DNA for the CDR3 is TGTGCCAGCACCACCGACCAGGCGGGAGGGGGACTTAAGACCCAGTACTTC. Protein sequence: CASTTDQAGGGLKTQYF. V is TRBV9 and J is TRBJ2-5, with 9 bases that match TRBD2. Unmatched junction bases numbered 18, after V lost 6 bases and J lost 6 bases. The V gene's germline CDR1 is SGDLS and CDR2 YYNGEE. The CDR3 totals 17 residues.

There are many counts of this clonotype. The chain uses TRBV29-1 and TRBJ1-6, with 8 bases matching TRBD1. The V segment lost 6 bases and the J segment 8 bases; nucleotides outside the gene matches: 6. The CDR3 totals 13 residues. Germline V gene data show CDR1 as SQVTM and CDR2 as ANQGSEA. CDR3 coding DNA: TGCAGCGTCGCCGAGACAGGGGATTCACCCCTCCACTTT. Its translation: CSVAETGDSPLHF.

The chain employs TRBV30 and TRBJ1-4; the D gene is possibly TRBD1 (6 bases). Deletions cut 1 base from V and 8 bases from J, with 8 bases between. Germline V gene sequence: CDR1 GTSNPN, CDR2 SVGIG (reference sequence). This CDR3 has 12 residues. CDR3 residues: CAWSEGGEKLFF. The CDR3 nucleotides read TGTGCCTGGAGTGAGGGGGGGGAAAAACTGTTTTTT. Looking up the rest from reference TRBV30 and TRBJ1-4 gives the full variable domain: SQTIHQWPATLVQPVGSPLSLECTVEGTSNPNLYWYRQAAGRGLQLLFYSVGIGQISSEVPQNLSASRPQDRQFILSSKKLLLSDSGFYLCAWSEGGEKLFFGSGTQLSVL.

Comment on this clonotype: This may be a read error: a much more frequent sequence differs by one nucleotide. The rearrangement joins TRBV12-3 or TRBV12-4 to TRBJ1-2; D not certain. The CDR3 extends over 10 amino acids. Written as DNA, the CDR3 is TGTGCCAACAGTTTCTATGGCTACACCTTC. Translated, it gives CANSFYGYTF.

This clonotype has just a few counts. The chain couples TRBV6-1 to TRBJ1-5, with D maybe TRBD1 (5 bases). The CDR3 has 15 amino acids. Trimming cost V 7 bases and J 1 base, with 14 bases left between them. The V gene's germline CDR1 is MNHNS and CDR2 SASEGT. DNA for the CDR3: TGTGCCAGCAAAAACGAGGGGTTGAGCAATCAGCCCCAGCATTTT. Residues: CASKNEGLSNQPQHF.

This clonotype was recorded at least ten times. V usage is TRBV7-6 and J usage is TRBJ2-5; tentative D call: TRBD2 (6 bases). V gave up 1 base and J gave up 5 bases, with 14 bases separating them. Germline CDR1 reads SGHVS; CDR2 reads FNYEAQ. The CDR3 length is 15 residues. The CDR3 DNA sequence: TGTGCCAGCAGCTTAGGGTCGGGAGCGGTGGAGACCCAGTACTTC. This codes for CASSLGSGAVETQYF.

There are many counts of this clonotype. The rearrangement joins TRBV28 to TRBJ1-2, with 8 bases lining up with TRBD1. Germline-derived CDR1 and CDR2 are MDHEN and SYDVKM. The length of the CDR3 is 13 residues. Germline trimming cut 6 bases from V and 8 bases from J; bases unmatched to any gene: 8. The CDR3 sequence: CASSPRDRMGYTF. For the CDR3, the DNA is TGTGCCAGCAGCCCCCGGGACAGGATGGGCTACACCTTC.

This rearrangement joins TRBV7-3 to TRBJ2-3; either TRBD1 or TRBD2 may supply D (6 bases each). V gave up 3 bases and J gave up 0 bases, with 10 bases separating them. The CDR3 runs to 15 residues. Germline CDR1 is SGHTA and CDR2 is FQGTGA. CDR3 DNA: TGTGCCAGCAGCTTGAGGGGGGCCAGCACAGATACGCAGTATTTT. Translated: CASSLRGASTDTQYF.

The J gene is TRBJ2-7, the V gene TRBV6-1, with TRBD2 as a possible D gene (5 bases). V lost 8 bases and J lost 4, with 21 bases in between. This CDR3 region has 15 residues. Germline assignment: CDR1 MNHNS and CDR2 SASEGT. Here the CDR3 DNA reads TGTGCCAGCTGTACCGCGGGCAGCGAGCCTTACGAGCAGTACTTC. Translating it yields CASCTAGSEPYEQYF.

Points on this clonotype: Compared with germline, one end of the junction differs, possibly owing to a read error. The chain couples TRBV7-9 to TRBJ2-5; tentatively, D is TRBD1 or TRBD2 (5 bases each). The CDR3 is 15 amino acids. CDR1 is SEHNR and CDR2 is FQNEAQ in the germline V gene (reference sequence). The CDR3 protein is CASTLTPGRQETQYF. CDR3 coding DNA: TGTGCCAGCACCTTAACCCCGGGACGGCAAGAGACCCAGTACTTC.

This clonotype has at least ten counts. The chain joins TRBV6-1 to TRBJ2-1; 9 bases are shared with TRBD2. The germline gives CDR1 MNHNS, CDR2 SASEGT. J lost 9 bases, V lost 7 bases, and 7 bases had no gene match. This CDR3 contains 13 residues. CDR3 bases: TGTGCCAGCAAGGGGACTAGCCGGGGTGAGCAGTTCTTC. Translated, it gives CASKGTSRGEQFF.

This chain links TRBV20-1 with TRBJ1-2, with TRBD1 identical over 9 bases. The V segment lost 7 bases and the J segment 3 bases; nucleotides outside the gene matches: 9. This CDR3 has 14 residues. Looked up from germline, CDR1 is DFQATT and CDR2 is SNEGSKA (reference sequence). The CDR3 DNA follows: TGCAGTGTCGTTCCGGACAGGGGTTACTATGGCTACACCTTC. Its protein is CSVVPDRGYYGYTF.

The CDR3 loop is CASSFGGGGAETQYF. CDR3 bases: TGTGCCAGCAGTTTTGGGGGAGGAGGGGCAGAGACCCAGTACTTC. The rearrangement joins TRBV27 to TRBJ2-5; the D gene is possibly TRBD2 (6 bases). V shed 3 bases and J shed 4 bases, with 15 bases lying between them. There are 15 residues in the CDR3. CDR1 and CDR2 (germline): MNHEY, SMNVEV (reference sequence).

The CDR3 nucleotides read TGTGCCAGCAGCCAGCGGGAGGGCGTCACAGATACGCAGTATTTT. This encodes CASSQREGVTDTQYF. The chain uses TRBV5-4 and TRBJ2-3; 10 bases match TRBD2. The CDR3 covers 15 residues. Germline V gives CDR1 SGHNT, CDR2 YYREEE (reference sequence). V shed 4 bases, J shed 2 bases, and the junction held 4 bases outside the gene matches.

This clonotype was recorded at least ten times. The chain recombines TRBV7-2 with TRBJ2-5; 7 nucleotides agree with TRBD2. The V segment lost 0 bases and the J segment 5 bases; nucleotides outside the gene matches: 9. CDR3 length: 16 amino acids. Germline CDR1 SGHTA, CDR2 FQGNSA. CDR3 in DNA: TGTGCCAGCAGCTTAGCTTCGGGGGAGGGCTGGGAGACCCAGTACTTC. Translated, it gives CASSLASGEGWETQYF.

Here the CDR3 DNA reads TGCGCCAGCAGCTTGGTAGGGACAGTAAGCTACGAGCAGTACTTC. This codes for CASSLVGTVSYEQYF. V is TRBV5-1 and J is TRBJ2-7; 7 positions agree with TRBD1. CDR1 SGHRS and CDR2 YFSETQ come from the germline V gene. The CDR3 has 15 amino acids. Unmatched junction bases numbered 6, after V lost 0 bases and J lost 3 bases. Full variable domain (missing parts from reference TRBV5-1 and TRBJ2-7): KAGVTQTPRYLIKTRGQQVTLSCSPISGHRSVSWYQQTPGQGLQFLFEYFSETQRNKGNFPGRFSGRQFSNSRSEMNVSTLELGDSALYLCASSLVGTVSYEQYFGPGTRLTVT.

The chain recombines TRBV6-6 with TRBJ2-5; D call uncertain. Trimming removed 0 bases at V and 7 bases at J, with 9 bases between. CDR1 is MNHNY and CDR2 is SVGAGI in the germline V gene (reference sequence). This CDR3 comprises 13 residues. The CDR3 DNA reads TGTGCCAGCAGTTACTCGATCGCCTGGACCCAGTACTTC. Protein product: CASSYSIAWTQYF.

This chain links TRBV19 with TRBJ1-5; a weak D match, TRBD1 (5 bases). Between the trimmed V and J ends, which lost 11 bases and 6 bases, there was a span of 17 bases. Germline V lookup: CDR1 LNHDA, CDR2 SQIVND (reference sequence). The CDR3 length is 13 residues. The CDR3 here is CACNQGQGQPQHF. The CDR3 DNA is TGTGCCTGCAATCAGGGCCAGGGTCAGCCCCAGCATTTT.